Following are 27 T cell receptor beta chains from one sample sequenced in a study of control samples from healthy donors and cancer patients. Some clones are missing from TCRdb's copy, which holds only in-frame ones; the method was immunoSEQ multiplex PCR. The table shows fewer than 80,000 clones, with 90% occurring only once. The material sequenced was PBMCs. The origin of the receptors is a man aged 55-75 years with colorectal cancer.

CDR3 amino acids: CASSSRMRADTEAFF. The CDR3 DNA reads as TGCGCCAGCAGCTCTCGAATGAGGGCGGACACTGAAGCTTTCTTT. The rearrangement uses TRBV5-1 and TRBJ1-1; D is uncertain. Germline V gene data show CDR1 as SGHRS and CDR2 as YFSETQ. Between the trimmed V and J ends, which lost 3 bases and 3 bases, there was a span of 15 bases. The CDR3 covers 15 residues. Full variable domain (remainder filled in from reference TRBV5-1 and TRBJ1-1): KAGVTQTPRYLIKTRGQQVTLSCSPISGHRSVSWYQQTPGQGLQFLFEYFSETQRNKGNFPGRFSGRQFSNSRSEMNVSTLELGDSALYLCASSSRMRADTEAFFGQGTRLTVV.

The chain is built from TRBV19 and TRBJ1-5, with unresolved D. The germline gives CDR1 LNHDA, CDR2 SQIVND (reference sequence). This CDR3 has 13 residues. V dropped 6 bases and J dropped 8 bases, with 14 bases sitting between them. The CDR3 loop reads CASSIGLLEPQHF. DNA for the CDR3: TGTGCCAGTAGCATCGGGTTATTAGAGCCCCAGCATTTT.

J is TRBJ1-6 and V is TRBV7-2; 8 bases align to TRBD1. The ends lost 5 bases at V and 10 bases at J; junction bases unmatched: 7. This CDR3 contains 14 residues. Looked up from germline, CDR1 is SGHTA and CDR2 is FQGNSA. DNA of the CDR3: TGTGCCAGCAGCCCAAGACAGGGGTGGTCACCCCTCCACTTT. Translated, it gives CASSPRQGWSPLHF.

The chain combines TRBV2 with TRBJ2-7; 12 nucleotides align to TRBD2. The ends lost 5 bases at V and 1 base at J; junction bases unmatched: 6. The CDR3 extends over 16 amino acids. Germline V gene data show CDR1 as SNHLY and CDR2 as FYNNEI. The CDR3 DNA reads TGTGCCAGCAGTAGTTACGGACTAGCGGGATCCTACGAGCAGTACTTC. Encoded protein: CASSSYGLAGSYEQYF.

The chain couples TRBV19 to TRBJ2-5; 7 positions agree with TRBD2. Germline-derived CDR1 and CDR2 are LNHDA and SQIVND (reference sequence). This CDR3 has 15 amino acids. V dropped 5 bases and J dropped 4; count of bases not matched to a gene: 10. CDR3: CASSWSLGRGETQYF. CDR3 DNA: TGTGCCAGTAGTTGGTCTCTAGGGAGGGGAGAGACCCAGTACTTC.

The chain employs TRBV28 and TRBJ1-2, with 9 bases that match TRBD1. The germline gives CDR1 MDHEN, CDR2 SYDVKM. The CDR3 runs 15 residues. Trimming cost V 4 bases and J 3 bases; bases outside gene matches: 6. In nucleotides, the CDR3 is TGTGCCAGCAGTTCCCGGACAGGGGAGGACTATGGCTACACCTTC. This translates into CASSSRTGEDYGYTF.

This rearrangement joins TRBV28 to TRBJ2-3; D not certain. There are 12 residues in the CDR3. Trimming took 6 bases from V and 7 from J, leaving 11 bases between them. The V gene's germline CDR1 is MDHEN and CDR2 SYDVKM. The CDR3 is CASSPNPYTQYF. The CDR3 coding sequence is TGTGCCAGCAGCCCAAACCCTTATACGCAGTATTTT.

The genes are TRBV11-2 and TRBJ2-7; TRBD2 might be the D (6 bases). Germline V gene data show CDR1 as SGHAT and CDR2 as FQNNGV. The V end was cut by 5 bases, the J end by 1 base, with 18 bases between. This CDR3 has 16 residues. The CDR3 sequence is CASSPTRLDPSYEQYF. The CDR3 DNA reads TGTGCCAGCAGCCCTACTCGACTAGACCCATCCTACGAGCAGTACTTC.

This chain uses TRBV7-2 with TRBJ2-1; 14 nucleotides match TRBD2. The germline V gene encodes CDR1 SGHTA and CDR2 FQGNSA. CDR3 size: 16 residues. Trimming took 4 bases from V and 9 from J; bases not matched to a gene: 8. This CDR3 reads CASSSEPTSGGGEQFF. CDR3 bases: TGTGCCAGCAGCTCGGAACCGACTAGCGGGGGGGGTGAGCAGTTCTTC.

The CDR3 DNA reads TGTGCCAGCAGCCAAGGCTATGGGCGGGGGAAGAGCTCCTACAATGAGCAGTTCTTC. Translation gives CASSQGYGRGKSSYNEQFF. V and J are TRBV3-1 (or the pseudogene TRBV3-2) and TRBJ2-1; TRBD2 matches 7 bases. This CDR3 is 19 amino acids long. J was trimmed by 0 bases and V by 1 base; bases with no gene match: 12. Germline V gene data show CDR1 as LGHDT and CDR2 as YNNKEL (reference sequence).

The chain joins TRBV12-3 or TRBV12-4 to TRBJ2-7; 7 positions agree with TRBD1. The CDR3 consists of 13 residues. Germline trimming cut 6 bases from V and 4 bases from J; bases unmatched to any gene: 6. This chain's CDR3 is CASRIQGVYEQYF. The CDR3 DNA reads TGTGCCAGCAGAATCCAGGGGGTGTACGAGCAGTACTTC.

The chain has TRBV11-2 and TRBJ2-1; maybe TRBD2 (7 bases). The CDR3 has 14 amino acids. V was pared by 5 bases and J by 9 bases, with 17 bases between. Germline V lookup: CDR1 SGHAT, CDR2 FQNNGV. CDR3 amino acids: CASSGRGGDGEQFF. CDR3 coding DNA: TGTGCCAGCAGCGGGAGAGGGGGGGATGGTGAGCAGTTCTTC.

The genes are TRBV30 and TRBJ1-5; a weak D match, TRBD1 (6 bases). V lost 1 base, J lost 6 bases, and 10 bases lay in between. Per the germline V gene, CDR1 is GTSNPN and CDR2 is SVGIG (reference sequence). The CDR3 totals 13 residues. The CDR3 region is CAWSEGGAQPQHF. For the CDR3, the DNA is TGTGCCTGGAGTGAGGGGGGCGCTCAGCCCCAGCATTTT.

The genes are TRBV25-1 and TRBJ1-2; possible D gene TRBD1, 6 bases. The CDR3 is made up of 14 amino acids. V lost 7 bases and J 6 bases, leaving 18 bases between the germline ends. From germline, CDR1 is MGHDK and CDR2 SYGVNS. The CDR3 DNA sequence: TGTGCCAGCACTCCGACAGGTCAACGGCATGGCTACACCTTC. Protein product: CASTPTGQRHGYTF.

This chain uses TRBV5-1 with TRBJ2-5, with TRBD2 matching 7 bases. V dropped 4 bases and J dropped 4; count of bases not matched to a gene: 4. Germline V CDR1 and CDR2: SGHRS, YFSETQ. The CDR3 is 13 amino acids. CDR3 in DNA: TGCGCCAGCAGCCGGGGCGGGGGAGAGACCCAGTACTTC. This gives the protein CASSRGGGETQYF.

This clone was seen only once. The chain is built from TRBV19 and TRBJ1-5; tentative D call: TRBD1 (6 bases). Germline CDR1 LNHDA, CDR2 SQIVND (reference sequence). The CDR3 is 14 residues long. V was shortened by 3 bases and J by 1 base, with 7 bases between the two germline ends. This chain's CDR3 is CASSMQGSNQPQHF. The CDR3 coding sequence is TGTGCCAGTAGTATGCAGGGGAGCAATCAGCCCCAGCATTTT.

The chain has TRBV18 and TRBJ1-5; the match to TRBD1 covers 7 bases. Germline CDR1 reads KGHSH; CDR2 reads LQKENI. This CDR3 has 18 amino acids. V lost 4 bases, J lost 0 bases, and 12 bases stayed unmatched. The CDR3 DNA follows: TGTGCCAGCTCACGACAGGGAACCTTCCAGTATAGCAATCAGCCCCAGCATTTT. Translation gives CASSRQGTFQYSNQPQHF.

The CDR3 loop reads CASSFKQGGGYNEQFF. The CDR3 nucleotides read TGTGCCAGCAGCTTCAAGCAAGGGGGCGGGTACAATGAGCAGTTCTTC. This chain joins TRBV11-1 and TRBJ2-1; 7 nucleotides align to TRBD1. With V trimmed by 3 bases and J by 4 bases, 9 bases remained unmatched. The germline gives CDR1 SGHAT, CDR2 FQDESV (reference sequence). CDR3 length: 16 amino acids.

This rearrangement joins TRBV20-1 to TRBJ1-2; tentative D call: TRBD1 (5 bases). The V and J ends lost 3 bases and 3 bases respectively, with 17 bases between them. Germline loops: CDR1 DFQATT, CDR2 SNEGSKA (reference sequence). The CDR3 consists of 15 residues. CDR3 sequence (DNA): TGCAGTGCTAGTCCCGCAGGAGGCAGGGACTATGGCTACACCTTC. As protein: CSASPAGGRDYGYTF.

The gene calls are TRBV20-1 and TRBJ2-7; unclear D gene. CDR1 and CDR2 (germline): DFQATT, SNEGSKA (reference sequence). This CDR3 contains 11 residues. The V and J ends lost 3 bases and 2 bases respectively, with 5 bases between them. The chain's CDR3 is CSARIAYEQYF. The CDR3 DNA reads TGCAGTGCTAGGATCGCCTACGAGCAGTACTTC.

This clone has a single count. The genes are TRBV30 and TRBJ2-7; 7 positions match TRBD1. The CDR3 length is 13 residues. The V gene end was trimmed by 3 bases and the J gene end by 3 bases; junction bases not matched to a gene: 5. CDR1 is GTSNPN, CDR2 SVGIG, per germline (reference sequence). This CDR3 reads CAWRPTGFYEQYF. DNA of the CDR3: TGTGCCTGGAGACCGACAGGGTTCTACGAGCAGTACTTC.

In nucleotides, the CDR3 is TGTGCCTGGAGTGGAGAGAGTCAGCCCCAGCATTTT. It yields the protein CAWSGESQPQHF. The chain links TRBV30 to TRBJ1-5; the D is unclear. From germline, CDR1 is GTSNPN and CDR2 SVGIG (reference sequence). The CDR3 is 12 residues long. Deletions cut 1 base from V and 6 bases from J, with 7 bases between.

The J gene is TRBJ2-5, the V gene TRBV29-1, with TRBD2 as a possible D gene (6 bases). Looked up from germline, CDR1 is SQVTM and CDR2 is ANQGSEA. This CDR3 region has 13 residues. The V and J ends lost 4 bases and 2 bases respectively, with 11 bases between them. The CDR3 loop reads CSVGTLAQETQYF. The CDR3 DNA reads as TGCAGCGTTGGAACACTAGCACAAGAGACCCAGTACTTC.

The J gene is TRBJ2-7, the V gene TRBV6-5, with 10 bases that match TRBD2. The CDR3 has 14 amino acids. V dropped 6 bases and J dropped 3; count of bases not matched to a gene: 5. From germline, CDR1 is MNHEY and CDR2 SVGAGI. The CDR3 nucleotides read TGTGCCAGCAGGGGACTAGCGTGGGTCTACGAGCAGTACTTC. Translation gives CASRGLAWVYEQYF.

The gene calls are TRBV12-3 or TRBV12-4 and TRBJ1-4; D is undetermined. The CDR3 has 12 amino acids. V was cut by 2 bases and J by 6 bases, with 4 bases left in between. CDR3 residues: CASSLRHEKLFF. As DNA, the CDR3 is TGTGCCAGCAGTTTACGGCATGAAAAACTGTTTTTT.

This clone turned up a few times. The V call is TRBV21-1, the J call TRBJ2-7; the D call of TRBD2 is as the table states it, not checked on the DNA. TRBV21-1 is a recognized pseudogene. The CDR3 consists of 15 residues. CDR3 amino acids: CASSDRTGDSYEQYF. CDR3 DNA: TGTGCCAGCAGCGACCGGACGGGAGACTCCTACGAGCAGTACTTC.

The genes are TRBV2 and TRBJ2-7; tentatively, D is TRBD2 (6 bases). From germline, CDR1 is SNHLY and CDR2 FYNNEI. V lost 2 bases and J lost 7, with 9 bases in between. The CDR3 runs 12 residues. The CDR3 coding sequence is TGTGCCAGCAGTGAACGGGGGAGGGAGCAGTACTTC. Translation: CASSERGREQYF.